Sequencing of this T cell receptor (beta chain) was carried out in a study of neurological immune-mediated disorders. 5'RACE generated cDNA with 10-nucleotide random UMIs. From the 5' RACE reads, TCRdb called clonotypes with MiXCR, one entry per CDR3 protein. The repertoire holds 35,000 to 45,000 distinct CDR3 sequences, with over 12% as singletons. Study-wide points: Private repertoires in all groups were suggested by the finding that expanded clones across subjects shared no CDR3 amino acid sequences.

Many counts were recorded for this clonotype. Antigen specificity is unknown. Germline assignment: CDR1 MNHNS and CDR2 SASEGT. The CDR3 runs to 14 residues. V lost 8 bases, J lost 4 bases, and 14 bases lay in between. The sequenced material came from PBMCs. V gene TRBV6-1 combines with J gene TRBJ1-4; no reliable D call. This TCR derives from a woman between 45 and 60 years old with HTLV-1-associated myelopathy (HAM/TSP). Written as DNA, the CDR3 is TGTGCCAGCTTTGGAGCAGGATTTAATGAAAAACTGTTTTTT. Protein: CASFGAGFNEKLFF.